The clone carrying this T cell receptor (beta chain) has only a few counts. The sample comes from a study of blood T cell repertoires in COVID-19. Study-level information: Specimens from acute and convalescent COVID-19 originated in the United States, Italy and Spain.

Original analysis: Estimation of nucleated cell counts was performed using reference gene primer amplification. Here immunoSEQ multiplex PCR was the method, and the copy in TCRdb shows in-frame clones only, minus some. V and J calls and clone size are as listed in that table; D and trimming were resolved from the DNA. The sample has 84,000 or so clones, 70% to 90% seen once. Germline CDR1 reads LNHDA; CDR2 reads SQIVND (reference sequence). The CDR3 totals 16 residues. With 5 bases removed from V and 1 base from J, the gap between germline ends came to 17 bases. The V call is TRBV19, the J call TRBJ1-1; a possible D gene is TRBD1 (5 bases). What was sequenced was peripheral blood. The TCR was taken from a woman between 70 and 85 years old with active or convalescent COVID-19. In DNA form, the CDR3 reads TGTGCCAGTAGTCCCCCGGGGGTGAGGAAGAACACTGAAGCTTTCTTT. Translation gives CASSPPGVRKNTEAFF.